These 32 T cell receptor beta chains share one sample of origin, sequenced in a study of blood T cell repertoires in COVID-19. Assay used: immunoSEQ multiplex PCR; TCRdb lists only in-frame clones, some missing. The sample has 350,000 to 400,000 clones, approximately 90% seen once. Material for sequencing was PBMCs or T cells enriched from blood (not recorded which). These receptors were taken from a middle-aged woman who had been exposed to COVID-19.

V gene TRBV5-6 combines with J gene TRBJ1-1; D perhaps matches TRBD1 (6 bases). Germline V gives CDR1 SGHDT, CDR2 YYEEEE. Between the trimmed V and J ends, which lost 6 bases and 7 bases, there was a span of 16 bases. This CDR3 region has 13 residues. In DNA form, the CDR3 reads TGTGCCAGCAACGGAGGATTCAGGGGTGAAGCTTTCTTT. Protein sequence: CASNGGFRGEAFF.

This clone occurred once. This rearrangement joins TRBV5-1 to TRBJ2-2; 9 bases agree with TRBD1. The CDR3 spans 14 residues. Germline V gene sequence: CDR1 SGHRS, CDR2 YFSETQ. J lost 5 bases, V lost 3 bases, and 2 bases had no gene match. The CDR3 DNA reads as TGCGCCAGCAGCTGGGGACAGGGTACCGGGGAGCTGTTTTTT. It yields the protein CASSWGQGTGELFF.

The V gene is TRBV2, the J gene TRBJ1-5; D may be TRBD1 (5 bases). V lost 6 bases to trimming and J lost 7 bases, with 13 bases between them. This CDR3 comprises 13 residues. Germline CDR1 SNHLY, CDR2 FYNNEI. CDR3 residues: CASRRGVDQPQHF. CDR3 DNA sequence: TGTGCCAGCAGAAGGGGCGTCGACCAGCCCCAGCATTTT.

The chain employs TRBV24-1 and TRBJ1-2; D is unclear. Deletions cut 9 bases from V and 1 base from J, with 17 bases between. The CDR3 runs 15 residues. The germline V gene encodes CDR1 KGHDR and CDR2 SFDVKD. The CDR3 DNA is TGTGCCACCTGGGTCCTCGGAGCGGTTAACTATGGCTACACCTTC. This encodes CATWVLGAVNYGYTF.

The DNA of the CDR3 is TGTGCCAGCAGCCATTCTCAGGGGCGACGGGGAAACACCATATATTTT. Its translation is CASSHSQGRRGNTIYF. The gene calls are TRBV14 and TRBJ1-3; D is possibly TRBD1 (6 bases). Between the trimmed V and J ends, which lost 3 bases and 4 bases, there was a span of 16 bases. The CDR3 runs to 16 residues. Germline values: CDR1 SGHDN, CDR2 FVKESK.

This chain links TRBV7-8 with TRBJ1-1; tentative D call: TRBD1 (5 bases). From germline, CDR1 is SGHVS and CDR2 FQNEAQ. Trimming shortened V by 6 bases and J by 4 bases, and 9 bases separated the two germline ends. The CDR3 is 12 amino acids. CDR3 DNA sequence: TGTGCCAGCAGGGGGCCCGCCACTGAAGCTTTCTTT. Amino acid sequence: CASRGPATEAFF.

As to this clone: At one boundary the junction diverges from the germline segment, which might be a read error. V is TRBV7-7 and J is TRBJ2-3, with TRBD1 as a possible D gene (6 bases). The CDR3 contains 14 residues. Germline CDR1 SSHAT, CDR2 FNYEAQ (reference sequence). CDR3 bases: TGTGCTAGCAGCTTGGGGACACAGGCAGATACGCAGTATTTT. This encodes CASSLGTQADTQYF.

The genes are TRBV15 and TRBJ2-3; D is undetermined. The V end lost 2 bases, the J end lost 6 bases, and 9 bases lay between the germline ends. This CDR3 has 13 amino acids. Germline V gene data show CDR1 as LNHNV and CDR2 as YYDKDF (reference sequence). The CDR3 here is CATSRSLEDTQYF. In DNA, the CDR3 is TGTGCCACCAGCAGAAGTCTAGAGGATACGCAGTATTTT.

In this sample, this clone turned up a few times. The chain couples TRBV6-2 or TRBV6-3 to TRBJ2-1; 13 bases agree with TRBD2. V gave up 4 bases and J gave up 6 bases; unmatched junction bases: 3. Per germline, CDR1 MNHEY and CDR2 SVGEGT. The CDR3 totals 15 residues. CDR3 amino acids: CASSSGTSGINEQFF. CDR3 DNA: TGTGCCAGCAGTTCCGGGACTAGCGGGATCAATGAGCAGTTCTTC.

The chain couples TRBV5-1 to TRBJ1-1; maybe TRBD1 (5 bases). Germline V gene sequence: CDR1 SGHRS, CDR2 YFSETQ. Trimming shortened V by 0 bases and J by 8 bases, and 11 bases separated the two germline ends. This CDR3 has 13 amino acids. The CDR3, as DNA: TGCGCCAGCAGCTTGGACAGGCCACAGGAAGCTTTCTTT. Translating it yields CASSLDRPQEAFF.

This chain uses TRBV16 with TRBJ1-5, with 7 positions matching TRBD1. With 0 bases clipped from V and 9 bases from J, the junction kept 5 bases outside the gene matches. This CDR3 is built from 14 residues. The germline V gene encodes CDR1 KGHSY and CDR2 FQNENV. DNA of the CDR3: TGTGCCAGCAGCCAATCCCCAGGGGGGCTGCCCCAGCATTTT. Translation gives CASSQSPGGLPQHF.

The gene calls are TRBV9 and TRBJ2-1; 9 nucleotides match TRBD2. From germline, CDR1 is SGDLS and CDR2 YYNGEE. The CDR3 spans 16 residues. J gave up 6 bases and V 0 bases, and 7 bases lay outside the gene matches. The CDR3 loop reads CASSVVGLAGINEQFF. CDR3 bases: TGTGCCAGCAGCGTAGTTGGCCTAGCGGGAATCAATGAGCAGTTCTTC.

This rearrangement joins TRBV18 to TRBJ2-7; no clear D. The V gene lost 4 bases and the J gene lost 2 bases, with 15 bases spanning the gap. The germline gives CDR1 KGHSH, CDR2 LQKENI. The CDR3 consists of 15 residues. CDR3 in amino acids: CASSLTTVPAYEQYF. The CDR3 DNA sequence: TGTGCCAGCTCACTAACAACAGTGCCGGCCTACGAGCAGTACTTC. Looking up the rest from reference TRBV18 and TRBJ2-7 gives the full variable domain: NAGVMQNPRHLVRRRGQEARLRCSPMKGHSHVYWYRQLPEEGLKFMVYLQKENIIDESGMPKERFSAEFPKEGPSILRIQQVVRGDSAAYFCASSLTTVPAYEQYFGPGTRLTVT.

The V gene is TRBV28, the J gene TRBJ1-1; TRBD1 matches 11 bases. The CDR3 has 15 amino acids. CDR1 is MDHEN, CDR2 SYDVKM, per germline. The ends lost 3 bases at V and 4 bases at J; junction bases unmatched: 4. The chain's CDR3 is CASSLGGTGGTEAFF. The DNA of the CDR3 is TGTGCCAGCAGTTTGGGGGGGACAGGGGGCACTGAAGCTTTCTTT.

The chain recombines TRBV6-8 with TRBJ2-7; D perhaps matches TRBD1 (7 bases). The CDR3 runs to 16 residues. Germline V CDR1 and CDR2: MNHGY, SAAAGT. The ends were cut back, 0 bases at V and 4 bases at J, with 16 bases in the middle. The CDR3 protein is CASSYSQGSGGYEQYF. The CDR3 region has the DNA TGTGCCAGCAGTTACTCACAGGGGAGTGGGGGGTACGAGCAGTACTTC.

This clone was counted a single time. The chain employs TRBV6-5 and TRBJ1-6; 9 positions match TRBD1. Looked up from germline, CDR1 is MNHEY and CDR2 is SVGAGI. V gave up 7 bases and J gave up 7 bases; unmatched junction bases: 5. This CDR3 region has 14 residues. CDR3 residues: CASIKTGGNSPLHF. The CDR3 DNA follows: TGTGCCAGCATCAAGACAGGGGGGAATTCACCCCTCCACTTT.

The genes are TRBV7-2 and TRBJ1-1; unclear D gene. Per the germline V gene, CDR1 is SGHTA and CDR2 is FQGNSA. This CDR3 has 15 residues. V lost 7 bases to trimming and J lost 4 bases, with 19 bases between them. The CDR3 region is CASNSPFEVRTEAFF. The CDR3 coding sequence is TGTGCCAGCAACTCGCCCTTTGAGGTGCGCACTGAAGCTTTCTTT.

V is TRBV28 and J is TRBJ1-5, with 9 bases aligning to TRBD1. After removal of 4 bases from V and 4 bases from J, the junction contained 5 bases not matched to a gene. Germline CDR1 MDHEN, CDR2 SYDVKM. CDR3 length equals 15 residues. CDR3 nucleotides: TGTGCCAGCAGTTGGGGACAGGGAGGGAATCAGCCCCAGCATTTT. It codes for CASSWGQGGNQPQHF.

J is TRBJ1-4 and V is TRBV5-5; tentatively, D is TRBD1 (5 bases). The CDR3 runs 15 residues. The V end was cut by 4 bases, the J end by 1 base, with 11 bases between. CDR1 and CDR2 (germline): SGHKS, YYEKEE (reference sequence). For the CDR3, the DNA is TGTGCCAGCAGCCTTCGGACATTAACTAATGAAAAACTGTTTTTT. It is translated as CASSLRTLTNEKLFF.

The sample holds a few counts of this clone. The chain combines TRBV5-4 with TRBJ1-4; D unresolved. V lost 4 bases and J lost 0, with 7 bases in between. The CDR3 sequence is 14 residues long. Germline CDR1 and CDR2: SGHNT and YYREEE (reference sequence). CDR3 protein: CASSVQATNEKLFF. The CDR3 coding sequence is TGTGCCAGCAGCGTACAAGCAACTAATGAAAAACTGTTTTTT.

This clone was counted a single time. The CDR3 DNA reads TGTGCCAGCAGCTTATTCGCGGGGTCTGGAAACACCATATATTTT. Its protein is CASSLFAGSGNTIYF. The J gene is TRBJ1-3, the V gene TRBV7-6; D remains unclear. The CDR3 runs 15 residues. CDR1 is SGHVS, CDR2 FNYEAQ, per germline. Trimming took 2 bases from V and 1 from J, leaving 9 bases between them.

The chain couples TRBV23-1 to TRBJ2-7; TRBD1 agrees at 7 bases. TRBV23-1 is recorded as an ORF, its role being uncertain. There are 15 residues in the CDR3. Unmatched junction bases numbered 8, after V lost 6 bases and J lost 0 bases. CDR3 in amino acids: CASRTIRTGSYEQYF. CDR3 bases: TGCGCCAGCAGAACCATCCGGACAGGCTCCTACGAGCAGTACTTC.

The rearrangement joins TRBV19 to TRBJ1-1; D not resolved. CDR3 length equals 13 residues. V was pared by 2 bases and J by 3 bases, with 7 bases between. CDR1 is LNHDA, CDR2 SQIVND, per germline (reference sequence). The CDR3 here is CASSIFPDTEAFF. The CDR3 nucleotides read TGTGCCAGTAGTATATTCCCGGACACTGAAGCTTTCTTT.

A remark on this clone: An end of the junction differs from the germline gene, which may be a read error. The genes are TRBV9 and TRBJ1-6; D possibly corresponds to TRBD1 (5 bases). CDR3 length equals 14 residues. The germline CDR1 and CDR2 sequences are SGDLS and YYNGEE. This CDR3 reads CASSAATDASLLHF. CDR3 nucleotides: TGTGCCAGCAGCGCAGCGACAGACGCTTCACTCCTCCACTTT.

The chain uses TRBV19 and TRBJ2-2; TRBD1 might be the D (5 bases). The V end was cut by 3 bases, the J end by 0 bases, with 11 bases between. This CDR3 has 16 amino acids. Per the germline V gene, CDR1 is LNHDA and CDR2 is SQIVND (reference sequence). The CDR3 loop is CASSIRAGTNTGELFF. As DNA, the CDR3 is TGTGCCAGTAGTATCAGGGCAGGTACGAACACCGGGGAGCTGTTTTTT. Complete variable domain (other parts from reference TRBV19 and TRBJ2-2): DGGITQSPKYLFRKEGQNVTLSCEQNLNHDAMYWYRQDPGQGLRLIYYSQIVNDFQKGDIAEGYSVSREKKESFPLTVTSAQKNPTAFYLCASSIRAGTNTGELFFGEGSRLTVL.

The V and J genes are TRBV18 and TRBJ2-2, with 8 bases lining up with TRBD1. The germline gives CDR1 KGHSH, CDR2 LQKENI. The ends lost 3 bases at V and 6 bases at J; junction bases unmatched: 9. The CDR3 consists of 16 residues. The CDR3 sequence: CASSPELIQGAGELFF. DNA for the CDR3: TGTGCCAGCTCACCTGAGTTGATACAGGGGGCCGGGGAGCTGTTTTTT.

The chain is built from TRBV5-8 and TRBJ2-1, with TRBD1 matching 10 bases. This CDR3 is 15 amino acids long. Germline lookup yields CDR1 SGHTS and CDR2 YDEGEE. J was trimmed by 6 bases and V by 1 base; bases with no gene match: 4. The CDR3 DNA sequence: TGTGCCAGCAGCTTGCTGGGACAGGGGTTCAATGAGCAGTTCTTC. It codes for CASSLLGQGFNEQFF.

This chain joins TRBV11-2 and TRBJ1-2; tentative D call: TRBD1 (5 bases). Germline lookup yields CDR1 SGHAT and CDR2 FQNNGV. The CDR3 has 15 residues. Trimming pared 6 bases from V and 3 bases from J, leaving 17 bases between. For the CDR3, the DNA is TGTGCCAGCAGGGACCCGGGACTCCTGGACTATGGCTACACCTTC. Amino acid sequence: CASRDPGLLDYGYTF.

The chain combines TRBV3-1 (or the pseudogene TRBV3-2) with TRBJ2-5; 15 positions agree with TRBD2. This CDR3 has 18 residues. CDR1 LGHDT and CDR2 YNNKEL come from the germline V gene (reference sequence). V lost 6 bases to trimming and J lost 4 bases; unmatched junction nucleotides: 12. CDR3 nucleotides: TGTGCCAGCAGGCACTCTTTCGGGACTAGCGGGGGGCGAGAGACCCAGTACTTC. Amino acid sequence: CASRHSFGTSGGRETQYF.

The chain links TRBV19 to TRBJ2-2; 9 nucleotides line up with TRBD1. V trimming: 4 bases; J trimming: 0 bases; junction bases outside the gene matches: 6. The CDR3 is made up of 17 amino acids. Germline loops: CDR1 LNHDA, CDR2 SQIVND (reference sequence). The CDR3 is CASSRAGTGPNTGELFF. CDR3 coding DNA: TGTGCCAGTAGTAGGGCCGGGACAGGGCCGAACACCGGGGAGCTGTTTTTT.

The chain uses TRBV14 and TRBJ1-2; 8 positions agree with TRBD1. The length of the CDR3 is 12 residues. Germline CDR1 and CDR2: SGHDN and FVKESK. The V gene end was trimmed by 1 base and the J gene end by 14 bases; junction bases not matched to a gene: 6. The CDR3 nucleotides are TGTGCCAGCAGCCAAGCAGGGGGCGTTGCAACCTTC. It is translated as CASSQAGGVATF.

The V gene is TRBV11-1, the J gene TRBJ1-1; no reliable D call. The CDR3 loop spans 13 amino acids. The V gene lost 5 bases and the J gene lost 5 bases, with 12 bases spanning the gap. Germline V gene data show CDR1 as SGHAT and CDR2 as FQDESV (reference sequence). The CDR3 DNA is TGTGCCAGCAGCCCCCGTCGGGAGACTGAAGCTTTCTTT. Its protein is CASSPRRETEAFF.